Listed here are 5 T cell receptor beta chains from one sample, sequenced in a study of T cells after yellow fever vaccination. Via MiXCR, TCRdb re-called the 5' RACE reads, giving one row per CDR3 protein. The sample has 300,000 to 400,000 distinct CDR3 sequences; 8.7% are singletons. Sample: PBMCs, taken on the day of the first yellow fever vaccination. The receptors come from a man between 18 and 29 years old who received the YFV17D yellow fever vaccine.

This clonotype has only a few counts. This chain connects TRBV14 to TRBJ1-6; 7 bases map to TRBD1. Germline V gene data show CDR1 as SGHDN and CDR2 as FVKESK. This CDR3 has 15 amino acids. V trimming: 5 bases; J trimming: 15 bases; junction bases outside the gene matches: 16. The CDR3 nucleotides are TGTGCCAGCAGCAAGTACGGGACAGCATTCTCCCTCCTCCACTTT. Translated: CASSKYGTAFSLLHF. The full variable domain, in which reference TRBV14 and TRBJ1-6 provide the parts outside the CDR3, is EAGVTQFPSHSVIEKGQTVTLRCDPISGHDNLYWYRRVMGKEIKFLLHFVKESKQDESGMPNNRFLAERTGGTYSTLKVQPAELEDSGVYFCASSKYGTAFSLLHFGNGTRLTVT.

The rearrangement joins TRBV12-3 or TRBV12-4 to TRBJ2-1; 10 positions agree with TRBD2. The CDR3 runs to 15 residues. Trimming took 6 bases from V and 4 from J; bases not matched to a gene: 6. In nucleotides, the CDR3 is TGTGCCAGCAGCGGAAGGACTAGCGGTTACAATGAGCAGTTCTTC. This encodes CASSGRTSGYNEQFF.

This clonotype was counted many times. The rearrangement joins TRBV7-8 to TRBJ2-3; unclear D gene. V gave up 6 bases and J gave up 0 bases, with 1 base separating them. CDR1 is SGHVS, CDR2 FQNEAQ, per germline. This CDR3 has 11 amino acids. CDR3 nucleotide sequence: TGTGCCAGCAGGAGCACAGATACGCAGTATTTT. This sequence encodes CASRSTDTQYF.

In this sample, this clonotype turned up a few times. The J gene is TRBJ2-1, the V gene TRBV20-1, with D perhaps matching TRBD1 or TRBD2 (5 bases each). From germline, CDR1 is DFQATT and CDR2 SNEGSKA (reference sequence). The CDR3 has 13 residues. Deletions cut 0 bases from V and 11 bases from J, with 14 bases between. The CDR3 region is CSAREGDLGKQFF. CDR3 bases: TGCAGTGCTAGAGAGGGGGATCTTGGGAAGCAGTTCTTC.

This clonotype was seen repeatedly, ten times or more. The V call is TRBV7-2, the J call TRBJ2-7; either TRBD1 or TRBD2 may supply D (6 bases each). The CDR3 covers 16 residues. Trimming pared 2 bases from V and 0 bases from J, leaving 14 bases between. Germline V gives CDR1 SGHTA, CDR2 FQGNSA. In nucleotides, the CDR3 is TGTGCCAGCAGCTTACCCGTTGCGGGACACTCCTACGAGCAGTACTTC. It encodes CASSLPVAGHSYEQYF.